The sequence of this TCR beta chain was determined in a study of identical twins. Points from the study as a whole: The analysis was cross-sectional rather than longitudinal within donors.

This CDR3 comprises 13 residues. With 3 bases removed from V and 6 bases from J, the gap between germline ends came to 8 bases. Germline CDR1 and CDR2: KGHSH and LQKENI. This clonotype has more than one count but fewer than ten. Its antigen is unknown. TCRdb re-derived calls from the 5' RACE reads in MiXCR, one entry per CDR3 protein. The sample comprises approximately 700,000 distinct CDR3 sequences, about 20% of which are singletons, and about an eighth rests with the top ten. The sample was also linked to a second study, of T cells expressing NK-cell markers. That work adds: Dominant NKG2C+ clonotypes accounted for 1.0-7.0% of CD8+ T cells in 5 to 7 donors.

The sequence was obtained from a woman younger than 30 in good health. Sequenced: PBMCs. The rearrangement uses TRBV18 and TRBJ1-4; unclear D gene. For the CDR3, the DNA is TGTGCCAGCTCACCGATGATGGATGAAAAACTGTTTTTT. The encoded protein is CASSPMMDEKLFF.